The next 31 T cell receptor beta chains were all read from a single sample in a study of cytomegalovirus exposure and HLA in healthy donors. Profiled with immunoSEQ multiplex PCR; TCRdb holds only in-frame clones, not every one. Of 250,000 to 300,000 clones in the sample, 90% were seen once. Sequencing input: PBMCs. Receptors were obtained from a woman under 30 in good health and CMV-seronegative.

This rearrangement joins TRBV5-5 to TRBJ1-4, with a tentative D call TRBD1 (5 bases). CDR1 and CDR2 (germline): SGHKS, YYEKEE (reference sequence). V dropped 4 bases and J dropped 8 bases, with 9 bases sitting between them. CDR3 size: 12 residues. The CDR3 DNA is TGTGCCAGCAGCAATAGGGGCGAAAAACTGTTTTTT. Translation: CASSNRGEKLFF.

CDR3 bases: TGCGCCAGCAGCCCTGGGACAGGGGGTAGCAATCAGCCCCAGCATTTT. The encoded protein is CASSPGTGGSNQPQHF. This rearrangement joins TRBV5-1 to TRBJ1-5, with 11 bases identical to TRBD1. The CDR3 contains 16 residues. Germline V gene data show CDR1 as SGHRS and CDR2 as YFSETQ. The V segment lost 4 bases and the J segment 0 bases; nucleotides outside the gene matches: 3.

This clone came up once. The chain employs TRBV7-3 and TRBJ1-1; D is uncertain. From germline, CDR1 is SGHTA and CDR2 FQGTGA. Trimming removed 2 bases at V and 1 base at J, with 5 bases between. The CDR3 runs 13 residues. CDR3: CASSLGRNTEAFF. For the CDR3, the DNA is TGTGCCAGCAGCTTAGGGCGGAACACTGAAGCTTTCTTT.

The chain combines TRBV19 with TRBJ1-1; D is unresolved. Germline CDR1 LNHDA, CDR2 SQIVND (reference sequence). The V and J ends lost 9 bases and 1 base respectively, with 12 bases between them. The CDR3 is 13 amino acids. CDR3 bases: TGTGCCAGGTGGACGGAGGGGAACACTGAAGCTTTCTTT. It yields the protein CARWTEGNTEAFF.

This clone was counted a single time. The chain combines TRBV18 with TRBJ1-1; maybe TRBD1 (5 bases). CDR1 and CDR2 (germline): KGHSH, LQKENI. Between the trimmed V and J ends, which lost 5 bases and 8 bases, there was a span of 18 bases. The CDR3 runs to 14 residues. The CDR3 nucleotides read TGTGCCAGCTCAACGGGGGGTGAGGCGTCCGAAGCTTTCTTT. Protein sequence: CASSTGGEASEAFF.

V and J are TRBV6-1 and TRBJ2-3; a possible D gene is TRBD1 (7 bases). The CDR3 spans 16 residues. Germline CDR1 reads MNHNS; CDR2 reads SASEGT. Between the trimmed V and J ends, which lost 2 bases and 3 bases, there was a span of 15 bases. The CDR3 protein is CASSETTGEVTDTQYF. Here the CDR3 DNA reads TGTGCCAGCAGTGAAACAACAGGGGAGGTTACAGATACGCAGTATTTT.

The chain employs TRBV28 and TRBJ1-1; D is possibly TRBD1 (6 bases). Germline V gene sequence: CDR1 MDHEN, CDR2 SYDVKM. The CDR3 loop spans 12 amino acids. Trimming took 5 bases from V and 7 from J, leaving 11 bases between them. The CDR3 coding sequence is TGTGCCAGCAGTAGAGGACAGCTTGAAGCTTTCTTT. As protein: CASSRGQLEAFF.

This clone has a single count. V and J are TRBV9 and TRBJ1-6, with 8 bases lining up with TRBD1. Germline V CDR1 and CDR2: SGDLS, YYNGEE. This CDR3 is 15 amino acids long. J was trimmed by 5 bases and V by 1 base; bases with no gene match: 2. DNA of the CDR3: TGTGCCAGCAGCGTAACGGGACAGGATAATTCACCCCTCCACTTT. Its translation: CASSVTGQDNSPLHF.

The V gene is TRBV11-2, the J gene TRBJ2-1; 14 bases line up with TRBD2. Unmatched junction bases numbered 2, after V lost 5 bases and J lost 5 bases. Germline CDR1 reads SGHAT; CDR2 reads FQNNGV. This CDR3 comprises 15 residues. CDR3 nucleotide sequence: TGTGCCAGCAGCCCGACTAGCGGGGGGGACAATGAGCAGTTCTTC. This encodes CASSPTSGGDNEQFF.

The rearrangement uses TRBV9 and TRBJ2-1; 10 nucleotides align to TRBD2. The V gene end was trimmed by 0 bases and the J gene end by 6 bases; junction bases not matched to a gene: 9. CDR1 and CDR2 (germline): SGDLS, YYNGEE. The CDR3 has 17 residues. Here the CDR3 DNA reads TGTGCCAGCAGCGTAGGACCAAGCGGGGGGGCCCTCAATGAGCAGTTCTTC. It codes for CASSVGPSGGALNEQFF.

The chain links TRBV2 to TRBJ2-7; D not resolved. The germline gives CDR1 SNHLY, CDR2 FYNNEI. This CDR3 is built from 14 residues. Trimming stripped 3 bases from V and 4 bases from J, with 13 bases between. CDR3 coding DNA: TGTGCCAGCAGTGAGTCCCCATCCACTTACGAGCAGTACTTC. Protein sequence: CASSESPSTYEQYF. Full variable domain (missing parts from reference TRBV2 and TRBJ2-7): EPEVTQTPSHQVTQMGQEVILRCVPISNHLYFYWYRQILGQKVEFLVSFYNNEISEKSEIFDDQFSVERPDGSNFTLKIRSTKLEDSAMYFCASSESPSTYEQYFGPGTRLTVT.

The rearrangement links TRBV6-5 to TRBJ1-3; D is unresolved. This CDR3 comprises 14 residues. Germline V gene lookup returns CDR1 MNHEY and CDR2 SVGAGI. V lost 0 bases to trimming and J lost 2 bases, with 5 bases between them. Here the CDR3 DNA reads TGTGCCAGCAGTTACTCAGAGACTGGAAACACCATATATTTT. Translated: CASSYSETGNTIYF.

The rearrangement links TRBV7-6 to TRBJ2-1, with 8 bases matching TRBD2. Germline loops: CDR1 SGHVS, CDR2 FNYEAQ. CDR3 length equals 17 residues. J gave up 7 bases and V 4 bases, and 15 bases lay outside the gene matches. This chain's CDR3 is CASSSQTAGLAGNEQFF. In DNA, the CDR3 is TGTGCCAGCAGCTCCCAAACAGCCGGACTAGCTGGGAATGAGCAGTTCTTC.

Only a few counts were recorded for this clone. This chain uses TRBV6-1 with TRBJ1-4; 7 bases align to TRBD1. CDR1 MNHNS and CDR2 SASEGT come from the germline V gene. Trimming removed 2 bases from V and 7 bases from J; junction bases left unmatched: 7. This CDR3 is 15 amino acids long. The CDR3 loop reads CASSEFEGASEKLFF. Here the CDR3 DNA reads TGTGCCAGCAGTGAATTTGAGGGGGCGAGTGAAAAACTGTTTTTT.

In this sample, this clone turned up a few times. The chain has TRBV7-9 and TRBJ1-1, with TRBD1 as a possible D gene (6 bases). V lost 2 bases to trimming and J lost 2 bases, with 15 bases between them. Germline loops: CDR1 SEHNR, CDR2 FQNEAQ (reference sequence). CDR3 length: 16 residues. The DNA for the CDR3 is TGTGCCAGCAGCTTATTAAGGGGGAACCCTAACACTGAAGCTTTCTTT. Encoded protein: CASSLLRGNPNTEAFF.

The rearrangement joins TRBV11-3 to TRBJ2-3; the D gene is possibly TRBD1 (5 bases). Germline CDR1 reads SGHNT; CDR2 reads YENEEA. Deletions cut 5 bases from V and 5 bases from J, with 11 bases between. The CDR3 is 13 amino acids. CDR3 loop: CASSPRGRDTQYF. The CDR3, as DNA: TGTGCCAGCAGCCCAAGGGGTAGAGATACGCAGTATTTT. The full variable domain, rest sourced from reference TRBV11-3 and TRBJ2-3, is EAGVVQSPRYKIIEKKQPVAFWCNPISGHNTLYWYLQNLGQGPELLIRYENEEAVDDSQLPKDRFSAERLKGVDSTLKIQPAELGDSAVYLCASSPRGRDTQYFGPGTRLTVL.

The chain couples TRBV7-9 to TRBJ1-5, with a possible D match to TRBD1 (5 bases). The CDR3 runs 12 residues. V dropped 7 bases and J dropped 5 bases, with 9 bases sitting between them. The germline V gene encodes CDR1 SEHNR and CDR2 FQNEAQ (reference sequence). CDR3 sequence (DNA): TGTGCCAGCACTTGGGGGGATCAGCCCCAGCATTTT. Protein product: CASTWGDQPQHF.

The J gene is TRBJ1-1, the V gene TRBV30; D is undetermined. Germline CDR1 GTSNPN, CDR2 SVGIG (reference sequence). V was shortened by 4 bases and J by 1 base, with 10 bases between the two germline ends. CDR3 length: 13 residues. Here the CDR3 DNA reads TGTGCCTGGATAAGACTGCAGAACACTGAAGCTTTCTTT. It specifies CAWIRLQNTEAFF.

The rearrangement links TRBV27 to TRBJ1-4; 9 positions agree with TRBD1. J was trimmed by 1 base and V by 0 bases; bases with no gene match: 0. Germline V gives CDR1 MNHEY, CDR2 SMNVEV (reference sequence). This CDR3 comprises 16 residues. The CDR3 DNA reads TGTGCCAGCAGTTTATCGGACAGGGGAACTAATGAAAAACTGTTTTTT. It specifies CASSLSDRGTNEKLFF.

The rearrangement joins TRBV9 to TRBJ2-1; D possibly corresponds to TRBD1 (6 bases). This CDR3 has 14 residues. From germline, CDR1 is SGDLS and CDR2 YYNGEE. V lost 0 bases, J lost 6 bases, and 10 bases lay in between. The CDR3 here is CASSVGVGGNEQFF. The DNA of the CDR3 is TGTGCCAGCAGCGTAGGGGTAGGGGGCAATGAGCAGTTCTTC. Variable domain in full (rest from reference TRBV9 and TRBJ2-1): DSGVTQTPKHLITATGQRVTLRCSPRSGDLSVYWYQQSLDQGLQFLIQYYNGEERAKGNILERFSAQQFPDLHSELNLSSLELGDSALYFCASSVGVGGNEQFFGPGTRLTVL.

This rearrangement joins TRBV19 to TRBJ2-1; 8 bases line up with TRBD2. Germline CDR1 and CDR2: LNHDA and SQIVND (reference sequence). Germline trimming cut 2 bases from V and 0 bases from J; bases unmatched to any gene: 9. CDR3 length: 18 amino acids. The CDR3 DNA reads as TGTGCCAGTAGTATATTCGGGGGGGGCCTCTCCTCCTACAATGAGCAGTTCTTC. This codes for CASSIFGGGLSSYNEQFF.

CDR3 coding DNA: TGTGCCAGCAGCCCGTTTAATAACACAACTAATGAAAAACTGTTTTTT. As protein: CASSPFNNTTNEKLFF. V is TRBV9 and J is TRBJ1-4; D ambiguous. This CDR3 has 16 amino acids. The V end lost 4 bases, the J end lost 0 bases, and 13 bases lay between the germline ends. In germline, CDR1 is SGDLS, CDR2 YYNGEE. The variable domain in full, completed from reference TRBV9 and TRBJ1-4, reads DSGVTQTPKHLITATGQRVTLRCSPRSGDLSVYWYQQSLDQGLQFLIQYYNGEERAKGNILERFSAQQFPDLHSELNLSSLELGDSALYFCASSPFNNTTNEKLFFGSGTQLSVL.

This clone turned up a few times. The chain is built from TRBV5-4 and TRBJ2-5; 9 nucleotides align to TRBD2. Trimming removed 2 bases from V and 1 base from J; junction bases left unmatched: 6. Germline loops: CDR1 SGHNT, CDR2 YYREEE (reference sequence). The CDR3 extends over 16 amino acids. CDR3 loop: CASSFRAGGFQETQYF. CDR3 in DNA: TGTGCCAGCAGCTTCAGAGCGGGGGGATTCCAAGAGACCCAGTACTTC.

The chain uses TRBV14 and TRBJ2-6, with D tentatively TRBD2 (6 bases). From germline, CDR1 is SGHDN and CDR2 FVKESK. V gave up 7 bases and J gave up 1 base, with 11 bases separating them. The CDR3 spans 15 residues. CDR3 nucleotides: TGTGCCAGCACTCCGGAGGGGTCTGGGGCCAACGTCCTGACTTTC. It codes for CASTPEGSGANVLTF.

This rearrangement joins TRBV5-1 to TRBJ1-2, with D unclear. Germline V gives CDR1 SGHRS, CDR2 YFSETQ. Trimming removed 1 base from V and 0 bases from J, with 7 bases in between. CDR3 length equals 14 residues. The CDR3 DNA reads as TGCGCCAGCAGCTTGTTAGTCACTAACTATGGCTACACCTTC. Its translation: CASSLLVTNYGYTF.

The rearrangement uses TRBV27 and TRBJ2-1; no firm D call. The CDR3 has 12 amino acids. Germline V CDR1 and CDR2: MNHEY, SMNVEV (reference sequence). V lost 4 bases and J lost 9, with 10 bases in between. The CDR3 coding sequence is TGTGCCAGCAGTTCTATGGCAGGTGAGCAGTTCTTC. Translating gives CASSSMAGEQFF.

The V and J genes are TRBV27 and TRBJ2-7; possible D gene TRBD1, 6 bases. Germline values: CDR1 MNHEY, CDR2 SMNVEV (reference sequence). Trimming took 8 bases from V and 2 from J, leaving 22 bases between them. CDR3 length: 16 residues. The CDR3 sequence is CASSPGTTSTTYEQYF. The CDR3 DNA sequence: TGTGCCAGCTCTCCGGGGACAACCTCAACGACCTACGAGCAGTACTTC.

The chain uses TRBV11-2 and TRBJ1-4, with a possible D match to TRBD1 (6 bases). CDR1 is SGHAT, CDR2 FQNNGV, per germline. The CDR3 spans 16 residues. V lost 0 bases, J lost 4 bases, and 12 bases lay in between. CDR3 DNA sequence: TGTGCCAGCAGCTTAGAACAGGGTAGAGGTAATGAAAAACTGTTTTTT. Its translation is CASSLEQGRGNEKLFF.

V gene TRBV6-5 combines with J gene TRBJ2-3; 7 bases line up with TRBD2. The CDR3 sequence is 14 residues long. Trimming took 7 bases from V and 0 from J; bases not matched to a gene: 4. Germline assignment: CDR1 MNHEY and CDR2 SVGAGI. CDR3 sequence: CASTGTTSTDTQYF. The CDR3 region has the DNA TGTGCCAGCACCGGGACTACCAGCACAGATACGCAGTATTTT.

The chain links TRBV10-3 to TRBJ2-7, with TRBD1 identical over 10 bases. This CDR3 has 15 amino acids. CDR1 is ENHRY and CDR2 is SYGVKD in the germline V gene. The V segment lost 3 bases and the J segment 3 bases; nucleotides outside the gene matches: 5. CDR3 sequence (DNA): TGTGCCATCAGTGACCCCGGGACAGGGGTCTACGAGCAGTACGTC. The encoded protein is CAISDPGTGVYEQYV.

The chain uses TRBV10-1 and TRBJ2-1, with 9 bases that match TRBD2. With 4 bases clipped from V and 6 bases from J, the junction kept 7 bases outside the gene matches. Germline V CDR1 and CDR2: WNHNN, SYGVQD (reference sequence). The CDR3 runs to 15 residues. This chain's CDR3 is CASSVGSGGLNEQFF. DNA for the CDR3: TGCGCCAGCAGTGTGGGTAGCGGGGGCCTCAATGAGCAGTTCTTC.